The 23 T cell receptor beta chains presented below share a single source sample, sequenced in a study of shared clonotypes between healthy human individuals. This table comes from immunoSEQ multiplex PCR, and its TCRdb copy is limited to in-frame clones, with some not included. Among 1.5 million to 1.9 million clones, around 98% were seen once, and the ten largest hold 0.45%. Sequencing used naive CD4+ T cells sorted from blood. Subset in this sample: CD45RA+ positively selected. The receptors shown here come from a young man in good health.

This clone came up once. J is TRBJ2-7 and V is TRBV10-2, with D tentatively TRBD2 (6 bases). The V gene lost 6 bases and the J gene lost 3 bases, with 12 bases spanning the gap. The CDR3 is 13 residues long. Germline V gene lookup returns CDR1 WSHSY and CDR2 SAAADI. The CDR3, as DNA: TGCGCCAGCAGCGGTCTAGCGAACTACGAGCAGTACTTC. Translated, it gives CASSGLANYEQYF.

The chain has TRBV5-1 and TRBJ2-7; 9 positions agree with TRBD1. The ends lost 5 bases at V and 0 bases at J; junction bases unmatched: 9. The CDR3 runs 16 residues. Germline loops: CDR1 SGHRS, CDR2 YFSETQ. Written as DNA, the CDR3 is TGCGCCAGCAGGAAAAATGGACAGGGGCTCTCCTACGAGCAGTACTTC. This codes for CASRKNGQGLSYEQYF.

The chain couples TRBV18 to TRBJ2-4; unclear D gene. Per the germline V gene, CDR1 is KGHSH and CDR2 is LQKENI. The CDR3 totals 16 residues. Trimming removed 0 bases at V and 0 bases at J, with 9 bases between. CDR3: CASSPPSQVAKNIQYF. As DNA, the CDR3 is TGTGCCAGCTCACCACCGAGCCAGGTAGCCAAAAACATTCAGTACTTC.

This chain links TRBV27 with TRBJ1-5; TRBD1 agrees at 7 bases. The ends lost 3 bases at V and 5 bases at J; junction bases unmatched: 7. The CDR3 totals 15 residues. Germline loops: CDR1 MNHEY, CDR2 SMNVEV (reference sequence). This chain's CDR3 is CASSLFGQVDQPQHF. As DNA, the CDR3 is TGTGCCAGCAGTTTGTTCGGACAGGTTGATCAGCCCCAGCATTTT.

The CDR3 loop reads CSVGRGRADTQYF. For the CDR3, the DNA is TGCAGCGTTGGCCGGGGGCGGGCAGATACGCAGTATTTT. The V and J genes are TRBV29-1 and TRBJ2-3, with D possibly being TRBD1 or TRBD2 (6 bases each). CDR1 is SQVTM and CDR2 is ANQGSEA in the germline V gene. V dropped 4 bases and J dropped 4 bases, with 12 bases sitting between them. The CDR3 length is 13 residues.

V gene TRBV7-9 combines with J gene TRBJ2-3, with 14 positions matching TRBD2. V was pared by 4 bases and J by 6 bases, with 6 bases of the junction left unmatched. Germline V lookup: CDR1 SEHNR, CDR2 FQNEAQ (reference sequence). CDR3 length: 16 amino acids. The CDR3 bases are TGTGCCAGCAGCTCGACTAGCGGGAGGGCCATTGATACGCAGTATTTT. It is translated as CASSSTSGRAIDTQYF.

The chain uses TRBV9 and TRBJ2-7; D might be TRBD2 (6 bases). This CDR3 spans 15 amino acids. CDR1 and CDR2 from the germline V gene are SGDLS and YYNGEE. V was shortened by 2 bases and J by 3 bases, with 15 bases between the two germline ends. Written as DNA, the CDR3 is TGTGCCAGCAGCGTTTCTTTCGGGAGCAACTACGAGCAGTACTTC. Amino acid sequence: CASSVSFGSNYEQYF.

The genes are TRBV7-8 and TRBJ2-5; D remains ambiguous. This CDR3 comprises 16 residues. V lost 5 bases to trimming and J lost 1 base, with 17 bases between them. Looked up from germline, CDR1 is SGHVS and CDR2 is FQNEAQ. The CDR3 protein is CASSRTEPRPQETQYF. The CDR3 DNA is TGTGCCAGCAGCCGGACGGAGCCGCGGCCCCAAGAGACCCAGTACTTC.

The genes are TRBV7-3 and TRBJ1-1; D gene ambiguous. With 5 bases removed from V and 1 base from J, the gap between germline ends came to 11 bases. This CDR3 is 14 amino acids long. Germline V gives CDR1 SGHTA, CDR2 FQGTGA. The CDR3 region has the DNA TGTGCCAGCAGCCCCGGACGGAGGAACACTGAAGCTTTCTTT. It yields the protein CASSPGRRNTEAFF.

CDR3 sequence reads: CASSRSTRGGGTEAFF. The CDR3 DNA reads TGTGCCAGCAGTCGCTCGACCCGGGGAGGGGGGACTGAAGCTTTCTTT. V is TRBV28 and J is TRBJ1-1, with D perhaps matching TRBD1 (6 bases). Germline assignment: CDR1 MDHEN and CDR2 SYDVKM. CDR3 size: 16 residues. Trimming stripped 5 bases from V and 5 bases from J, with 21 bases between.

With respect to this clone: At the DNA level, this CDR3 is encoded by other sequences in the same sample as well. The rearrangement joins TRBV5-1 to TRBJ2-7; D is uncertain. Germline V gene data show CDR1 as SGHRS and CDR2 as YFSETQ. Trimming cost V 0 bases and J 1 base, with 5 bases left between them. The CDR3 covers 13 residues. In nucleotides, the CDR3 is TGCGCCAGCAGCTTGGAAAATTCCTACGAGCAGTACTTC. This codes for CASSLENSYEQYF.

The chain uses TRBV5-1 and TRBJ1-4, with 9 bases identical to TRBD1. Germline CDR1 and CDR2: SGHRS and YFSETQ. With V trimmed by 2 bases and J by 6 bases, 2 bases remained unmatched. The CDR3 has 14 amino acids. Here the CDR3 DNA reads TGCGCCAGCAGCTTCCGGGACAGGGATGAAAAACTGTTTTTT. This encodes CASSFRDRDEKLFF.

This clone appeared once. The chain combines TRBV7-8 with TRBJ1-3; D not certain. This CDR3 is 16 amino acids long. The V end lost 0 bases, the J end lost 2 bases, and 11 bases lay between the germline ends. Looked up from germline, CDR1 is SGHVS and CDR2 is FQNEAQ. CDR3 sequence: CASSLADVPPGNTIYF. In DNA, the CDR3 is TGTGCCAGCAGCTTAGCCGACGTTCCCCCTGGAAACACCATATATTTT.

This clone was seen more than once but under ten times. Within the sample, other DNA sequences also encode this same CDR3. The V and J genes are TRBV9 and TRBJ2-7; D remains ambiguous. Germline assignment: CDR1 SGDLS and CDR2 YYNGEE. The ends were cut back, 0 bases at V and 0 bases at J, with 7 bases in the middle. The CDR3 spans 14 residues. DNA for the CDR3: TGTGCCAGCAGCGTAGGGGTGAGCTCCTACGAGCAGTACTTC. Its translation is CASSVGVSSYEQYF.

About this clone: The same CDR3 also results from other DNA sequences found in this sample. V and J are TRBV5-1 and TRBJ2-7; 7 positions agree with TRBD1. Per the germline V gene, CDR1 is SGHRS and CDR2 is YFSETQ. This CDR3 contains 15 residues. Unmatched junction bases numbered 7, after V lost 4 bases and J lost 0 bases. The CDR3 nucleotides read TGCGCCAGCAGCCCCCCGGGACAGAGCTCCTACGAGCAGTACTTC. The encoded protein is CASSPPGQSSYEQYF.

This chain uses TRBV6-1 with TRBJ2-7; 13 positions agree with TRBD2. Germline assignment: CDR1 MNHNS and CDR2 SASEGT. CDR3 length equals 15 residues. The trim removed 3 bases at V and 4 bases at J, leaving 3 bases unmatched. The CDR3 DNA reads as TGTGCCAGCAGTGATCGGACTAGCGGGAGTTACGAGCAGTACTTC. Residues: CASSDRTSGSYEQYF.

The chain recombines TRBV19 with TRBJ1-1; no reliable D call. V lost 10 bases, J lost 1 base, and 16 bases lay in between. The CDR3 has 14 amino acids. CDR1 and CDR2 from the germline V gene are LNHDA and SQIVND (reference sequence). The CDR3 loop reads CATKRLRTNTEAFF. CDR3 coding DNA: TGTGCCACGAAAAGACTCCGGACGAACACTGAAGCTTTCTTT.

The J gene is TRBJ2-3, the V gene TRBV28, with 7 bases matching TRBD2. Germline V lookup: CDR1 MDHEN, CDR2 SYDVKM. The CDR3 has 11 residues. V was pared by 5 bases and J by 8 bases, with 1 base of the junction left unmatched. This CDR3 is CASSPGGTQYF. CDR3 DNA: TGTGCCAGCAGTCCGGGGGGTACGCAGTATTTT.

The chain couples TRBV7-9 to TRBJ1-1; D not certain. CDR3 length: 13 residues. The V gene lost 2 bases and the J gene lost 5 bases, with 9 bases spanning the gap. The germline CDR1 and CDR2 sequences are SEHNR and FQNEAQ (reference sequence). Written as DNA, the CDR3 is TGTGCCAGCAGCTTATTGGCGGGGACTGAAGCTTTCTTT. Translation gives CASSLLAGTEAFF. Looking up the rest from reference TRBV7-9 and TRBJ1-1 gives the full variable domain: DTGVSQNPRHKITKRGQNVTFRCDPISEHNRLYWYRQTLGQGPEFLTYFQNEAQLEKSRLLSDRFSAERPKGSFSTLEIQRTEQGDSAMYLCASSLLAGTEAFFGQGTRLTVV.

The gene calls are TRBV9 and TRBJ1-5; D unclear. Germline V gene lookup returns CDR1 SGDLS and CDR2 YYNGEE. The V gene lost 6 bases and the J gene lost 2 bases, with 9 bases spanning the gap. The CDR3 is made up of 13 amino acids. CDR3 in amino acids: CASNVDGNQPQHF. CDR3 nucleotide sequence: TGTGCCAGCAACGTTGACGGCAATCAGCCCCAGCATTTT.

The chain is built from TRBV10-2 and TRBJ2-7, with no clear D. Trimming removed 3 bases at V and 2 bases at J, with 17 bases between. Germline V gene sequence: CDR1 WSHSY, CDR2 SAAADI. The CDR3 has 16 amino acids. The CDR3 nucleotides read TGCGCCAGCAGTGATGTCGGTGACTGGGCCCCCTACGAGCAGTACTTC. This gives the protein CASSDVGDWAPYEQYF.

The table lists this clone with a count of one. J is TRBJ1-1 and V is TRBV9, with D possibly being TRBD1 (6 bases). V was trimmed by 2 bases and J by 4 bases, leaving 18 bases between them. Germline-derived CDR1 and CDR2 are SGDLS and YYNGEE. The CDR3 extends over 16 amino acids. CDR3 in amino acids: CASSVRQVGGGTEAFF. CDR3 sequence (DNA): TGTGCCAGCAGCGTCAGGCAGGTTGGAGGGGGCACTGAAGCTTTCTTT. Full variable domain (outside the CDR3, taken from reference TRBV9 and TRBJ1-1): DSGVTQTPKHLITATGQRVTLRCSPRSGDLSVYWYQQSLDQGLQFLIQYYNGEERAKGNILERFSAQQFPDLHSELNLSSLELGDSALYFCASSVRQVGGGTEAFFGQGTRLTVV.

J is TRBJ2-1 and V is TRBV18; 7 nucleotides align to TRBD1. The CDR3 is made up of 13 amino acids. CDR1 is KGHSH, CDR2 LQKENI, per germline. V dropped 5 bases and J dropped 6; count of bases not matched to a gene: 4. CDR3 sequence: CASSSRDSNEQFF. The DNA for the CDR3 is TGTGCCAGCTCATCCCGGGACAGCAATGAGCAGTTCTTC.